Detailed here is one T cell receptor beta chain. The data are from a study of blood T cell repertoires in COVID-19. The junction had 6 bases not matched to a gene; V was cut back by 1 base and J by 10 bases. Per the germline V gene, CDR1 is SGHAT and CDR2 is FQNNGV. The CDR3 totals 15 residues. Using immunoSEQ multiplex PCR, the repertoire was profiled, and TCRdb retains in-frame clones only, with some absent. The sample yields 130,000 or so clones, about four fifths seen once. Input material: PBMCs or T cells enriched from blood (not recorded which). The chain employs TRBV11-2 and TRBJ1-6, with TRBD1 matching 8 bases. This TCR was sampled from a man aged 45-65 years who had recovered from COVID-19. This CDR3 is CASSLGSGGGSPLHF. CDR3 in DNA: TGTGCCAGCAGCTTAGGGTCAGGGGGCGGGTCACCCCTCCACTTT.